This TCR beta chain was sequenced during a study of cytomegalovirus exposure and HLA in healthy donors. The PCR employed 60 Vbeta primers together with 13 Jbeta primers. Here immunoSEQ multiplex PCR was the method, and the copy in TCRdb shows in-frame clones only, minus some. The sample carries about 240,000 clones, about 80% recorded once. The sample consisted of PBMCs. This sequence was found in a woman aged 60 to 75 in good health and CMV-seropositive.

The CDR3 is CASSVSGLPAFF. Here the CDR3 DNA reads TGTGCCAGCAGTGTCTCAGGGCTTCCAGCTTTCTTT. The rearrangement links TRBV6-1 to TRBJ1-1; D might be TRBD1 (5 bases). Between the trimmed V and J ends, which lost 4 bases and 10 bases, there was a span of 13 bases. CDR1 and CDR2 (germline): MNHNS, SASEGT. The CDR3 totals 12 residues.